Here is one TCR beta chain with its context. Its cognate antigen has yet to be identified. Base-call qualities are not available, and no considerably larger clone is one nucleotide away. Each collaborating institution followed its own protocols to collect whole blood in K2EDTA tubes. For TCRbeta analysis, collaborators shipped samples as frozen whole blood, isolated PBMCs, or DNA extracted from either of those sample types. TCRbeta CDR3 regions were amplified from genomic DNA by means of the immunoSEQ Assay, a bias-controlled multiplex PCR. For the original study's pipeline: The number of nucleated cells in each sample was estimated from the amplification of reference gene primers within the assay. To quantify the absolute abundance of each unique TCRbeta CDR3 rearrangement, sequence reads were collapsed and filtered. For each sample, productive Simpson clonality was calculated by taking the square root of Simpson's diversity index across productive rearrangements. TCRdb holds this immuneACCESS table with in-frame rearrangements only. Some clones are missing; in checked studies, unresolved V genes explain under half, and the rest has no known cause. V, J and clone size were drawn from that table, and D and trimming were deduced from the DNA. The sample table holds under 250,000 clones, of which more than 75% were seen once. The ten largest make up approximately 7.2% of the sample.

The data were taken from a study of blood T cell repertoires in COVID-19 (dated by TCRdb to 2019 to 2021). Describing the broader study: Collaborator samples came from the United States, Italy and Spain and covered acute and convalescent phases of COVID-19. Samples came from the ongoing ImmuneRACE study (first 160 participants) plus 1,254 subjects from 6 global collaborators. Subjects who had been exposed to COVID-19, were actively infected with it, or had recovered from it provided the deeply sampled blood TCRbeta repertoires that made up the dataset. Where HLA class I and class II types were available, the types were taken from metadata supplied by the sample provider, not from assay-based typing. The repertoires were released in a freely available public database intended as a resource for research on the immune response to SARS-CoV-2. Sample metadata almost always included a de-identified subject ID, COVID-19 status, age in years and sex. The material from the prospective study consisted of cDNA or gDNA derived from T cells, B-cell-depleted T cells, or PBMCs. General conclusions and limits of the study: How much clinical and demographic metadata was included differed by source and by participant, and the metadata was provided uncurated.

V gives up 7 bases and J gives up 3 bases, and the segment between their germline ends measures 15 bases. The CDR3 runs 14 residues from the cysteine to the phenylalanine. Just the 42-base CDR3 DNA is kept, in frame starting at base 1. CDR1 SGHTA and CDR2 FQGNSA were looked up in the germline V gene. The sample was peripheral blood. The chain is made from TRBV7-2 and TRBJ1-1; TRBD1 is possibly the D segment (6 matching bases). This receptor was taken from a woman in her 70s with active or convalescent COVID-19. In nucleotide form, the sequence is TGTGCCAGCACCTCCCAGGGGCAATACACTGAAGCTTTCTTT. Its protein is CASTSQGQYTEAFF.